What follows is one T cell receptor (beta chain) and its context. The sample belongs to a study of tumor-infiltrating lymphocytes in oesophageal squamous cell carcinoma. CDR1 is SGHVS and CDR2 is FQNEAQ in the germline V gene. V lost 4 bases and J lost 4; bases outside the gene matches: 5. The CDR3 length is 17 residues. TCRdb reprocessed the PCR reads via MiXCR and lists one record per CDR3 protein. This table has about 12,000 distinct CDR3 sequences, around 49% appearing once. This chain joins TRBV7-8 and TRBJ2-1; 15 bases are shared with TRBD2. The TCR sequence derives from a female donor with esophageal squamous cell carcinoma. Sample: esophageal tumor tissue. The CDR3 protein is CASSSKGLAGGYNEQFF. DNA for the CDR3: TGTGCCAGCAGCTCGAAGGGACTAGCGGGGGGATACAATGAGCAGTTCTTC.